This TCR beta chain was sequenced for a study of T cell changes during pregnancy in multiple sclerosis. Generated by immunoSEQ multiplex PCR, the TCRdb table keeps only in-frame clones and is missing some. The table includes over 70,000 clones, about 93% detected once. Here the sequenced sample was peripheral blood, taken in the first trimester of pregnancy. The receptor was derived from a female donor with multiple sclerosis, enrolled in a pregnancy study.

CDR3 sequence reads: CASRPVWGDTEAFF. CDR3 in DNA: TGTGCCAGCAGACCCGTGTGGGGGGACACTGAAGCTTTCTTT. The V call is TRBV6-5, the J call TRBJ1-1; tentative D call: TRBD1 (5 bases). Germline V gene data show CDR1 as MNHEY and CDR2 as SVGAGI. This CDR3 spans 14 amino acids. V was pared by 6 bases and J by 3 bases, with 14 bases between.